The text below deals with one T cell receptor (beta chain). This specimen belongs to a study of CD8+ T cells in alopecia areata. Treatment specified: oral pan-JAK inhibitor, 5-10 mg twice daily. Reverse transcribed after extraction, RNA yielded cDNA as the sequencing template. The repertoire was sequenced with immunoSEQ multiplex PCR; TCRdb's copy has only in-frame clones and lacks some. The table records some 180,000 clones, about 53% of them present only once. The CDR3 totals 15 residues. The V gene lost 5 bases and the J gene lost 3 bases, with 15 bases spanning the gap. Germline V gives CDR1 LNHNV, CDR2 YYDKDF (reference sequence).

This chain joins TRBV15 and TRBJ2-3; tentative D call: TRBD1 (6 bases). The clonotype was recovered from a human donor with alopecia areata. The material sequenced was CD8+ T cells sorted from blood, taken at week 24, from a patient treated with tofacitinib. For the CDR3, the DNA is TGTGCCACCAGCCCCGTTTCCACAGGGACAGATACGCAGTATTTT. Residues: CATSPVSTGTDTQYF.